This T cell receptor beta chain was profiled in a study of identical twins. This clonotype was counted at least ten times. TCRdb redid the calling of the 5' RACE reads with MiXCR, one entry per CDR3 protein. Here the sample spans around 960,000 distinct CDR3 sequences, 9% to 15% being singletons. The CDR3 covers 14 residues. Trimming shortened V by 2 bases and J by 4 bases, and 9 bases separated the two germline ends. A further study also used this sample, focusing on yellow fever vaccine responses in identical twins.

This receptor was taken from a woman aged 18-30 years in good health. Sequenced: PBMCs. The genes are TRBV12-3 or TRBV12-4 and TRBJ1-5; no firm D call. The DNA for the CDR3 is TGTGCCAGCAGTTTAAAGGCCTATAATCAGCCCCAGCATTTT. Encoded protein: CASSLKAYNQPQHF.